This TCR beta chain was observed in a study of control samples from healthy donors and cancer patients. Assay: immunoSEQ multiplex PCR; the TCRdb copy retains only in-frame clones and omits some. The profile shows 100,000 to 150,000 clones, less than 90% of them singletons. The V end was cut by 4 bases, the J end by 6 bases, with 7 bases between. CDR3 size: 12 residues. Looked up from germline, CDR1 is MNHEY and CDR2 is SMNVEV (reference sequence). The receptor's source is a man aged 18 to 29 in good health. V usage is TRBV27 and J usage is TRBJ2-1; D unclear. Sequencing was performed on blood. The CDR3, as DNA: TGTGCCAGCAGTTCCCTCGGCAATGAGCAGTTCTTC. As protein: CASSSLGNEQFF.